A selection of T cell receptor beta chains follows, all from one sample in a study of long-term antiretroviral therapy in people with HIV. Here immunoSEQ multiplex PCR was the method, and the copy in TCRdb shows in-frame clones only, minus some. The sample yields roughly 34,000 clones, 79% seen once. This sample comprised unsorted PBMCs, obtained 1.9 years after starting antiretroviral therapy. The receptors derive from a man aged 18 to 29 with HIV. Both conserved end residues are trimmed from each CDR3.

TRBV28	TRBJ1-4	ASRGPGEKLF
TRBV2	TRBJ1-6	ASSPNTAVGNSPLH
TRBV4-1	TRBJ2-7	ASSQGWEGTYEQY
TRBV9	TRBJ2-3	ASSRTSGRTDTQY
TRBV19	TRBJ1-5	ASSTRQGNQPQH
TRBV4-1	TRBJ2-5	ASSQGRLAGGPGETQY
TRBV4-1	TRBJ2-2	ASSHPAVPGELF
TRBV5-6	TRBJ1-1	ASSLPGVMNTEAF
TRBV25-1	TRBJ1-6	ASSDLTGSVKSPLH
TRBV10-3	TRBJ2-2	AISESRETTGELF
TRBV6-5	TRBJ1-5	ASSYGRIGPQH
TRBV11-2	TRBJ2-1	ASSSNRGWDHEQF
TRBV5-1	TRBJ1-1	ASSLVKGSVEAF
TRBV11-1	TRBJ2-3	ASSFGGSSTDTQY
TRBV4-1	TRBJ1-1	ASSQPDRDLPEAF
TRBV2	TRBJ1-4	ATSREKLF
TRBV5-1	TRBJ1-1	ASSKSGTAFRTEAF
TRBV18	TRBJ2-7	ASSPPFTNEQY
TRBV9	TRBJ2-3	ASSDGQLLTDTQY
TRBV2	TRBJ2-6	ASSPDITGANVLT
TRBV19	TRBJ2-7	ASSGQGVDYEQY
TRBV6-5	TRBJ1-2	ASSYSFRAANYGYT
TRBV7-9	TRBJ1-3	ASSLTGQLIGTIY
TRBV25-1	TRBJ2-2	ASSASGGTGGELF
TRBV18	TRBJ1-5	ASSATAGTGGKQPQH
TRBV15	TRBJ2-1	ATSRGGSEGYNEQF
TRBV30	TRBJ1-2	ARVTQGGGGYT
TRBV11-2	TRBJ2-5	ASSSKGRWTQY
TRBV9	TRBJ2-3	ASSPTGASKDTQY
TRBV10-3	TRBJ2-7	AIGGGTGGYEQY
TRBV2	TRBJ1-3	ASRKGDGNTIY
TRBV28	TRBJ2-3	ASSFELAGAGTQY
TRBV18	TRBJ1-5	ASSPEANQPQH
TRBV7-9	TRBJ1-4	ASSLPSGNEKLF
TRBV11-2	TRBJ2-7	ASSPGTGVGEQY
TRBV30	TRBJ2-3	AWSAAGRGTTDTQY
TRBV10-2	TRBJ2-6	ASISLDSSTRSGANVLT
TRBV30	TRBJ2-7	AWSLAGGGSYEQY
TRBV5-1	TRBJ2-5	ASSHRLAEQETQY
TRBV6-5	TRBJ1-5	ASSYSGTKNQPQH
TRBV5-1	TRBJ2-3	ASTTEADTQY
TRBV6-5	TRBJ2-1	ASSYGTGNEQF
TRBV7-8	TRBJ1-1	ASSFQGPSEAF
TRBV5-1	TRBJ2-1	ASSLTSGSYNEQF
TRBV7-9	TRBJ1-1	ASSLAGTEAF
TRBV5-1	TRBJ2-5	ASSLGSSGQETQY
TRBV6-1	TRBJ2-1	AGANRVLYNEQF
TRBV28	TRBJ2-7	ASSDRSGFDEQY